One and the same sample provided the 4 T cell receptor beta chains below, sequenced in a study of regulatory T cells in long-lasting Graves disease. Time point reported: persistent/refractory GD, antithyroid drugs over 5 years with positive TRAb. Scientists built the TCR library using RNA that was extracted from PBMCs. CDR3 regions were amplified by Arm-PCR using iRepertoire HTBI primers to build TCR beta libraries. TCRdb called the multiplex PCR reads again in MiXCR, with one record for every CDR3 protein. This sample has about 420,000 distinct CDR3 sequences, with about 25% found just once. This material consisted of peripheral blood mononuclear cells (PBMCs), taken when the disease was refractory, from a patient treated with antithyroid drugs. The receptors were sampled from a female donor with Graves disease.

The chain uses TRBV4-1 and TRBJ1-5; no clear D. Germline V CDR1 and CDR2: MGHRA, YSYEKL. Between the trimmed V and J ends, which lost 3 bases and 6 bases, there was a span of 15 bases. This CDR3 is built from 15 residues. The CDR3 loop is CASSQGNSISQPQHF. The CDR3 DNA reads as TGCGCCAGCAGCCAGGGAAATAGCATTAGTCAGCCCCAGCATTTT.

This clonotype occurred many times. One junction end does not reproduce the germline sequence, and a read error may be involved. V usage is TRBV5-1 and J usage is TRBJ1-1, with D possibly TRBD1 on 6 matching bases. CDR3 size: 14 residues. Germline loops: CDR1 SGHRS, CDR2 YFSETQ. CDR3 coding DNA: TGTGCCAGCAGCTCGGGACACTTAAACACTGAAGCTTTCTTT. It translates to CASSSGHLNTEAFF.

This clonotype has a count of ten or more. The chain recombines TRBV13 with TRBJ1-4; maybe TRBD1 (5 bases). The ends were cut back, 4 bases at V and 8 bases at J, with 11 bases in the middle. Germline CDR1 is PRHDT and CDR2 is FYEKMQ (reference sequence). The CDR3 is made up of 13 amino acids. CDR3 in amino acids: CASSWQGSEKLFF. CDR3 nucleotide sequence: TGTGCCAGCAGCTGGCAGGGAAGCGAAAAACTGTTTTTT.

The rearrangement uses TRBV5-6 and TRBJ2-5; 12 bases align to TRBD1. Looked up from germline, CDR1 is SGHDT and CDR2 is YYEEEE. V trimming: 4 bases; J trimming: 5 bases; junction bases outside the gene matches: 6. The CDR3 is 15 amino acids. DNA of the CDR3: TGTGCCAGCAGCCCCGGGACAGGGGGCCGGGAGACCCAGTACTTC. Encoded protein: CASSPGTGGRETQYF.